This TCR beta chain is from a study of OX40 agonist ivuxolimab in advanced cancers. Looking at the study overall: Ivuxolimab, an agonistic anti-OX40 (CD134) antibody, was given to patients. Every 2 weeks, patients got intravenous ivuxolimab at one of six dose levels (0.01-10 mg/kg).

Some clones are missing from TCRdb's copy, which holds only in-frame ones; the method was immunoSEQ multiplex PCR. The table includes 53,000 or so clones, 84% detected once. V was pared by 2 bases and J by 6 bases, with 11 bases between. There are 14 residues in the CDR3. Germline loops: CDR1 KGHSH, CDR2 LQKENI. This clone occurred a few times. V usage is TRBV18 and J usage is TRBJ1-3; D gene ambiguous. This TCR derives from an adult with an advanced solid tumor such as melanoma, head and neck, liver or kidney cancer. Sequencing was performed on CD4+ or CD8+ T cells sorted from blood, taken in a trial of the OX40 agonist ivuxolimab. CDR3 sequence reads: CASSPNGRENTIYF. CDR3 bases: TGTGCCAGCTCACCAAATGGACGGGAAAACACCATATATTTT.